The 3 T cell receptor beta chains below all came from one sample that was sequenced in a study of T-cell reconstitution after alpha-beta-depleted transplantation in children. Preparation of the TCRbeta library was carried out with unique molecular identifiers. TCRdb re-called the PCR reads with MiXCR, one entry per CDR3 protein. The sample consists of approximately 130,000 distinct CDR3 sequences, about 9.9% of them appearing once. Sample: PBMCs, mostly from graft donor cells, taken 180 days after TCRalphabeta/CD19-depleted stem cell transplant. Receptor source: a girl under three years old who had a stem cell transplant for combined immunodeficiency, so the T cells may come from the graft donor.

This chain uses TRBV20-1 with TRBJ2-5; 11 bases are a match to TRBD2. Trimming removed 1 base from V and 7 bases from J; junction bases left unmatched: 5. The length of the CDR3 is 14 residues. CDR1 DFQATT and CDR2 SNEGSKA come from the germline V gene (reference sequence). The CDR3 bases are TGCAGTGCTAGAGTACTAGCGGGAGAGGGGACCCAGTACTTC. It specifies CSARVLAGEGTQYF.

There are a few counts of this clonotype. The chain has TRBV28 and TRBJ1-2, with 7 nucleotides matching TRBD1. Germline loops: CDR1 MDHEN, CDR2 SYDVKM. V dropped 3 bases and J dropped 7; count of bases not matched to a gene: 5. The CDR3 contains 13 residues. The CDR3 sequence is CASSFTGAGGYTF. CDR3 nucleotide sequence: TGTGCCAGCAGTTTTACAGGGGCGGGTGGCTACACCTTC.

This clonotype was picked up a small number of times. This rearrangement joins TRBV28 to TRBJ2-5, with 8 nucleotides matching TRBD2. V was clipped by 7 bases and J by 9 bases; unmatched bases: 13. CDR3 length: 14 residues. In germline, CDR1 is MDHEN, CDR2 SYDVKM. CDR3 residues: CASKALAVPEAQYF. The CDR3 bases are TGTGCCAGCAAGGCACTAGCGGTACCTGAGGCCCAGTACTTC. Drawing the rest from reference TRBV28 and TRBJ2-5, the complete variable domain is DVKVTQSSRYLVKRTGEKVFLECVQDMDHENMFWYRQDPGLGLRLIYFSYDVKMKEKGDIPEGYSVSREKKERFSLILESASTNQTSMYLCASKALAVPEAQYFGPGTRLLVL.